The present entry profiles one T cell receptor (beta chain) with its context. This specimen belongs to a study of blood T cell repertoires in COVID-19. This CDR3 spans 16 amino acids. V was shortened by 1 base and J by 4 bases, with 17 bases between the two germline ends. The germline CDR1 and CDR2 sequences are SGHRS and YFSETQ. Repertoires were generated with immunoSEQ multiplex PCR, while TCRdb's copy carries only in-frame clones and drops some. The profile covers roughly 230,000 clones, with around 90% appearing a single time and about 0.7% taken by the ten largest. The TCR sequence derives from a human donor in a cohort sampled during active COVID-19. The sequencing sample was made of peripheral blood. This chain connects TRBV5-1 to TRBJ1-2, with a possible D match to TRBD1 (6 bases). CDR3 DNA sequence: TGCGCCAGCAGCTTGACCGACAGGTCCGACGGCTATGGCTACACCTTC. Its translation: CASSLTDRSDGYGYTF.